The next 20 T cell receptor beta chains were all read from a single sample in a study of shared clonotypes between healthy human individuals. Some clones are missing from TCRdb's copy, which holds only in-frame ones; the method was immunoSEQ multiplex PCR. The data hold about 590,000 clones, with around 95% observed a single time. CD8 cells classed as naive were CD45RO-negative and positively selected for CCR7, excluding terminally differentiated effector memory CD45RA+ cells. Sequences were obtained from naive CD8+ T cells sorted from blood. The receptors were sampled from a woman in her thirties in good health.

The chain couples TRBV27 to TRBJ2-3; TRBD2 matches 8 bases. Trimming at V came to 10 bases and at J to 6 bases, leaving 12 bases not matched to a gene. Germline CDR1 is MNHEY and CDR2 is SMNVEV (reference sequence). The CDR3 contains 14 residues. The CDR3 here is CATSPGTRVDTQYF. The CDR3 bases are TGTGCCACCTCCCCCGGGACTAGGGTGGATACGCAGTATTTT.

The chain couples TRBV27 to TRBJ2-1, with a tentative D call TRBD2 (6 bases). Germline CDR1 MNHEY, CDR2 SMNVEV (reference sequence). This CDR3 region has 13 residues. Trimming removed 7 bases at V and 8 bases at J, with 15 bases between. The CDR3 protein is CASNEGGGHEQFF. The CDR3 DNA is TGTGCCAGCAATGAGGGAGGAGGTCATGAGCAGTTCTTC.

The chain is built from TRBV2 and TRBJ2-2; 8 nucleotides align to TRBD2. V shed 3 bases, J shed 5 bases, and the junction held 11 bases outside the gene matches. The CDR3 sequence is 17 residues long. CDR1 and CDR2 (germline): SNHLY, FYNNEI. This CDR3 reads CASSDLAGRGRTGELFF. CDR3 bases: TGTGCCAGCAGTGATTTAGCGGGAAGGGGTCGGACCGGGGAGCTGTTTTTT.

The J gene is TRBJ2-1, the V gene TRBV6-6; 14 positions agree with TRBD2. The V segment lost 3 bases and the J segment 15 bases; nucleotides outside the gene matches: 7. Germline V CDR1 and CDR2: MNHNY, SVGAGI (reference sequence). The CDR3 covers 14 residues. CDR3 amino acids: CASSYLGLAGAAFF. The CDR3, as DNA: TGTGCCAGCAGTTATCTGGGACTAGCGGGAGCCGCGTTCTTC.

V gene TRBV18 combines with J gene TRBJ2-7; 11 positions match TRBD1. The junction had 18 bases not matched to a gene; V was cut back by 2 bases and J by 0 bases. Germline-derived CDR1 and CDR2 are KGHSH and LQKENI. This CDR3 is built from 21 residues. This CDR3 is CASSPGGTGGLDFISSYEQYF. CDR3 sequence (DNA): TGTGCCAGCTCACCAGGTGGGACAGGGGGATTGGACTTCATTAGCTCCTACGAGCAGTACTTC.

In this sample, this clone turned up once. V gene TRBV27 combines with J gene TRBJ2-7; D might be TRBD1 or TRBD2, each matching 5 bases. This CDR3 is built from 14 residues. CDR1 and CDR2 from the germline V gene are MNHEY and SMNVEV (reference sequence). V lost 6 bases and J lost 3, with 15 bases in between. CDR3: CASRPRDQSYEQYF. The CDR3 region has the DNA TGTGCCAGCAGACCTCGGGACCAGAGCTACGAGCAGTACTTC.

The chain joins TRBV19 to TRBJ1-5; a weak D match, TRBD1 (6 bases). The CDR3 has 15 residues. Germline lookup yields CDR1 LNHDA and CDR2 SQIVND (reference sequence). V was cut by 1 base and J by 3 bases, with 10 bases left in between. The CDR3 reads CASSIGTVDNQPQHF. CDR3 nucleotide sequence: TGTGCCAGTAGTATAGGGACAGTGGACAATCAGCCCCAGCATTTT.

This rearrangement joins TRBV2 to TRBJ2-5, with TRBD1 identical over 9 bases. With the DNA end fitting TRBJ2-7 better, the J assignment may be wrong. CDR1 and CDR2 from the germline V gene are SNHLY and FYNNEI. The CDR3 consists of 13 residues. The CDR3 region has the DNA TGTGCCGGGGACTCGACAGGGGGGAACGAGCAGTACTTC. This gives the protein CAGDSTGGNEQYF.

The rearrangement joins TRBV27 to TRBJ1-2, with TRBD1 matching 12 bases. The J segment lost 8 bases and the V segment lost 5 bases, leaving 9 bases of the junction unmatched. The V gene's germline CDR1 is MNHEY and CDR2 SMNVEV (reference sequence). The CDR3 is made up of 15 amino acids. CDR3: CASSPGTGGANGYTF. The CDR3 bases are TGTGCCAGCAGTCCCGGGACAGGGGGCGCAAACGGCTACACCTTC.

V usage is TRBV29-1 and J usage is TRBJ2-2; D uncertain. Trimming left V 4 bases short and J 4 bases short, with 7 bases between. The CDR3 is made up of 12 amino acids. Germline assignment: CDR1 SQVTM and CDR2 ANQGSEA. The chain's CDR3 is CSVGGFTGELFF. CDR3 DNA: TGCAGCGTTGGCGGTTTCACCGGGGAGCTGTTTTTT.

The chain is built from TRBV6-5 and TRBJ1-4, with D tentatively TRBD1 (6 bases). Trimming took off 2 bases at V and 8 bases at J, with 12 bases between the two ends. Germline V gene data show CDR1 as MNHEY and CDR2 as SVGAGI. The CDR3 consists of 14 residues. CDR3 coding DNA: TGTGCCAGCAGTTACGAGGGGGGTAGGGAAAAACTGTTTTTT. Amino acids: CASSYEGGREKLFF.

The chain has TRBV9 and TRBJ1-1, with D unclear. The germline V and J ends were trimmed by 4 bases and 6 bases, with 13 bases remaining between them. Per germline, CDR1 SGDLS and CDR2 YYNGEE. The CDR3 is 13 amino acids. The CDR3 here is CASSRSWGSEAFF. The CDR3 DNA reads TGTGCCAGCAGCCGAAGCTGGGGATCTGAAGCTTTCTTT.

The chain uses TRBV15 and TRBJ2-7; 9 nucleotides agree with TRBD1. Germline-derived CDR1 and CDR2 are LNHNV and YYDKDF (reference sequence). The V and J ends lost 8 bases and 5 bases, in that order; junction bases with no gene match: 10. The CDR3 totals 14 residues. The CDR3 nucleotides are TGTGCCACCGGGGCGAGGACAGGGGCGCACGAGCAGTACTTC. Protein: CATGARTGAHEQYF.

The gene calls are TRBV15 and TRBJ2-1, with D perhaps matching TRBD1 (6 bases). Trimming took off 3 bases at V and 5 bases at J, with 26 bases between the two ends. CDR1 and CDR2 from the germline V gene are LNHNV and YYDKDF (reference sequence). The CDR3 consists of 19 residues. The CDR3 DNA reads TGTGCCACCAGCAGCGTCCACCTCCCAACGGGACAAATAAACAATGAGCAGTTCTTC. Protein sequence: CATSSVHLPTGQINNEQFF.

The V call is TRBV25-1, the J call TRBJ2-5; perhaps TRBD2 as D (5 bases). CDR1 and CDR2 from the germline V gene are MGHDK and SYGVNS. V was pared by 8 bases and J by 2 bases, with 9 bases between. The CDR3 sequence is 12 residues long. CDR3 sequence reads: CASGRWQETQYF. CDR3 nucleotide sequence: TGTGCCAGCGGGAGATGGCAAGAGACCCAGTACTTC.

The chain uses TRBV27 and TRBJ2-7, with 7 bases that match TRBD2. The J segment lost 1 base and the V segment lost 5 bases, leaving 5 bases of the junction unmatched. Per germline, CDR1 MNHEY and CDR2 SMNVEV (reference sequence). The CDR3 extends over 14 amino acids. The CDR3 spells CASSRRGRSYEQYF. The CDR3 nucleotides read TGTGCCAGCAGTCGGCGGGGGAGATCCTACGAGCAGTACTTC.

The genes are TRBV7-9 and TRBJ1-1; D may be TRBD1 (5 bases). The CDR3 spans 13 residues. The V and J ends lost 1 base and 7 bases respectively, with 10 bases between them. Germline V gene sequence: CDR1 SEHNR, CDR2 FQNEAQ (reference sequence). The CDR3 loop reads CASSLGGFGEAFF. Here the CDR3 DNA reads TGTGCCAGCAGCTTAGGGGGGTTCGGTGAAGCTTTCTTT.

DNA for the CDR3: TGCAGTGCCCCAGTGGTCGGTGAGCAGTTCTTC. Amino acid sequence: CSAPVVGEQFF. The V call is TRBV20-1, the J call TRBJ2-1; D uncertain. V was trimmed by 6 bases and J by 9 bases, leaving 12 bases between them. Germline CDR1 and CDR2: DFQATT and SNEGSKA (reference sequence). The CDR3 runs to 11 residues.

The rearrangement uses TRBV14 and TRBJ2-3, with 10 bases matching TRBD1. Trimming took 4 bases from V and 3 from J; bases not matched to a gene: 7. Germline V gives CDR1 SGHDN, CDR2 FVKESK. The CDR3 extends over 16 amino acids. The CDR3 is CASSPYWTGGTDTQYF. Written as DNA, the CDR3 is TGTGCCAGCAGCCCGTACTGGACAGGGGGGACAGATACGCAGTATTTT.

On this clone itself: The same CDR3 can be traced to other DNA sequences in this sample. This chain joins TRBV6-6 and TRBJ2-7, with TRBD2 matching over 9 bases. The CDR3 totals 14 residues. From germline, CDR1 is MNHNY and CDR2 SVGAGI (reference sequence). V gave up 0 bases and J gave up 3 bases; unmatched junction bases: 0. CDR3 in DNA: TGTGCCAGCAGTTACTCTAGCGGGAGCTACGAGCAGTACTTC. Translated, it gives CASSYSSGSYEQYF.